This TCR beta chain was identified in a study of human T cells and chemical hapten exposure. Study in general: Reading of the patch tests, which applied 0.01% DPC to the upper back, occurred at 6 days. General study points: PT1 expanded TCR numbers rose with patch test score.

V lost 1 base and J lost 6, with 3 bases in between. Looked up from germline, CDR1 is LGHDT and CDR2 is YNNKEL (reference sequence). The CDR3 has 11 residues. Source study methods: Samples held a median of 95,638 TCRs, range about 20,000–690,600. Using its own MiXCR run on the RACE reads, TCRdb lists one record per CDR3 protein. What appears here as the V and J calls and clone size reflects TCRdb's work, not the paper's. The table lists tens of thousands of distinct CDR3 sequences, roughly 10% of them singletons. Comment on this clonotype: What it recognizes is unknown.

Time point reported: patch test 2, 6 weeks after DPC sensitization. Treatment in this sample: therapeutic diphenylcyclopropenone sensitization with weekly scalp DPC. This specimen consisted of whole blood, obtained in connection with sensitization to the hapten diphenylcyclopropenone (DPC). This chain uses TRBV3-1 with TRBJ2-5; D is ambiguous. This TCR derives from a woman aged 50 to 65 with alopecia areata. Some clones in this sample may be carry-over from other donors' samples. The chain's CDR3 is CASSQVKTQYF. The CDR3 DNA sequence: TGTGCCAGCAGCCAAGTGAAGACCCAGTACTTC.